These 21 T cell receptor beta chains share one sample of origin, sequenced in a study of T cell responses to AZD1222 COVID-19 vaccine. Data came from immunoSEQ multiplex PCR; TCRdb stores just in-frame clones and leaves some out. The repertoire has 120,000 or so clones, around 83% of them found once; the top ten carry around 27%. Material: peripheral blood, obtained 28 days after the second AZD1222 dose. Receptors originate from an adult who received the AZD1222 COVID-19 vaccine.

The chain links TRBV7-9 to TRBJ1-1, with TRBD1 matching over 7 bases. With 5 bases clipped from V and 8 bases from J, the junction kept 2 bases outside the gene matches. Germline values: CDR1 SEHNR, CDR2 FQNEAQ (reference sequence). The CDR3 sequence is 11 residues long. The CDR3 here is CASSPGGEAFF. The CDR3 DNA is TGTGCCAGCAGCCCAGGGGGAGAAGCTTTCTTT. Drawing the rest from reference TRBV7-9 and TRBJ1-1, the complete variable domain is DTGVSQNPRHKITKRGQNVTFRCDPISEHNRLYWYRQTLGQGPEFLTYFQNEAQLEKSRLLSDRFSAERPKGSFSTLEIQRTEQGDSAMYLCASSPGGEAFFGQGTRLTVV.

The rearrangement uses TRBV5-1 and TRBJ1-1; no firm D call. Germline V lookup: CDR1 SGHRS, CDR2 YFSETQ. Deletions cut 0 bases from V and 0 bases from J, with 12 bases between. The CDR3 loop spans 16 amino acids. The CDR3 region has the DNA TGCGCCAGCAGCTTGGATCCGACATATGTGAACACTGAAGCTTTCTTT. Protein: CASSLDPTYVNTEAFF. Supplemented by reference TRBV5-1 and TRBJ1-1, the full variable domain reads KAGVTQTPRYLIKTRGQQVTLSCSPISGHRSVSWYQQTPGQGLQFLFEYFSETQRNKGNFPGRFSGRQFSNSRSEMNVSTLELGDSALYLCASSLDPTYVNTEAFFGQGTRLTVV.

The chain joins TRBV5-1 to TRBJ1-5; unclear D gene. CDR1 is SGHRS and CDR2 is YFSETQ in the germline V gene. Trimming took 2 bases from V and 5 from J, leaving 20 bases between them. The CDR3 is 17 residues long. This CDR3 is CASSFGPKAKVHQPQHF. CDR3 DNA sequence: TGCGCCAGCAGCTTCGGGCCCAAGGCCAAGGTTCATCAGCCCCAGCATTTT.

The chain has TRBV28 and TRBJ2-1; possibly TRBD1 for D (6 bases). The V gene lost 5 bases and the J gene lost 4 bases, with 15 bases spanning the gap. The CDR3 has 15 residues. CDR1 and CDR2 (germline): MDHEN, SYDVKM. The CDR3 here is CASSPLTRGYNEQFF. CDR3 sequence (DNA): TGTGCCAGCAGTCCCCTTACGAGGGGGTACAATGAGCAGTTCTTC. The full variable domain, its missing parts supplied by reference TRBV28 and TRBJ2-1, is DVKVTQSSRYLVKRTGEKVFLECVQDMDHENMFWYRQDPGLGLRLIYFSYDVKMKEKGDIPEGYSVSREKKERFSLILESASTNQTSMYLCASSPLTRGYNEQFFGPGTRLTVL.

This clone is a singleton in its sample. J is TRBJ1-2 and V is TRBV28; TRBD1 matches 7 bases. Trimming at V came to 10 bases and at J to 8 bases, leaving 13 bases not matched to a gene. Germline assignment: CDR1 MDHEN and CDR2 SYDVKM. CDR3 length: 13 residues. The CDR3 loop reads CAIEKTGSYGYTF. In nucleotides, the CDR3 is TGTGCCATCGAAAAGACAGGGAGCTACGGCTACACCTTC.

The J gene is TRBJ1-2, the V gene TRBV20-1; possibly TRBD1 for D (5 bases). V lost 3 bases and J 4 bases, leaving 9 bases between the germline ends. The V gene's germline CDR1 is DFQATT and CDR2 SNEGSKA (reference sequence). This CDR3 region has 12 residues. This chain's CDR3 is CSASGGVYGYTF. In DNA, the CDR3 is TGCAGTGCTAGTGGAGGGGTCTATGGCTACACCTTC.

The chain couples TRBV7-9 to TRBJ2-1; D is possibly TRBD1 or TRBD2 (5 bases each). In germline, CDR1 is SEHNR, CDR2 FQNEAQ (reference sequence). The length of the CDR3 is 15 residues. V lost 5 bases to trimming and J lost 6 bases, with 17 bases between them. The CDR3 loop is CASSPGLAAFNEQFF. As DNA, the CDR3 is TGTGCCAGCAGCCCAGGGCTAGCCGCCTTCAATGAGCAGTTCTTC.

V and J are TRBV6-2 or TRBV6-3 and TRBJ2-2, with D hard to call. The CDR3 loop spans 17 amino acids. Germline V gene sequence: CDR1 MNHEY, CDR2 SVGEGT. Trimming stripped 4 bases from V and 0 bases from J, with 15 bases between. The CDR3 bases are TGTGCCAGCAGTTCATACTCGAGACTTGCGAACACCGGGGAGCTGTTTTTT. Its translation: CASSSYSRLANTGELFF.

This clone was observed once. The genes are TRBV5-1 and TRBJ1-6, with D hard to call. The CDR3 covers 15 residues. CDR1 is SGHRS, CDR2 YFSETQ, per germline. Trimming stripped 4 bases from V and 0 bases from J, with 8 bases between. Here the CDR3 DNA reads TGCGCCAGCAGCGCTGGGAGCTCCTATAATTCACCCCTCCACTTT. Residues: CASSAGSSYNSPLHF.

The CDR3 DNA sequence: TGTGCCAGCAGCTTAGCTACGGGCATCACAGATACGCAGTATTTT. Its protein product is CASSLATGITDTQYF. This chain connects TRBV7-9 to TRBJ2-3; D gene ambiguous. The CDR3 sequence is 15 residues long. CDR1 SEHNR and CDR2 FQNEAQ come from the germline V gene (reference sequence). Trimming pared 0 bases from V and 2 bases from J, leaving 9 bases between.

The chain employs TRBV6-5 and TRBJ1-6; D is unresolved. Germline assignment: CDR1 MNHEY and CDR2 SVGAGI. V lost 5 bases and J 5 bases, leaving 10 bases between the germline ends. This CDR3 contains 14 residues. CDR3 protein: CASSTPGNNSPLHF. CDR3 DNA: TGTGCCAGCAGTACCCCCGGGAATAATTCACCCCTCCACTTT.

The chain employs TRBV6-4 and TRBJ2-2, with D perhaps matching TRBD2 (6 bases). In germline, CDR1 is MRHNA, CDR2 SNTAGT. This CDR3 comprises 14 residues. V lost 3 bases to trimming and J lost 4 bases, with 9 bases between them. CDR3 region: CASSERGSTGELFF. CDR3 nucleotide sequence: TGTGCCAGCAGTGAGCGGGGTAGCACCGGGGAGCTGTTTTTT.

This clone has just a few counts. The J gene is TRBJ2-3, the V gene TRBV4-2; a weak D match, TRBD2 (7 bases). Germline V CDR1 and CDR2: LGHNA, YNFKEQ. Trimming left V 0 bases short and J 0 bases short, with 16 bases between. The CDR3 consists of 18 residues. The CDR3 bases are TGTGCCAGCAGCCAAGATTTGGACAGCGGGGATAGCACAGATACGCAGTATTTT. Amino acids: CASSQDLDSGDSTDTQYF.

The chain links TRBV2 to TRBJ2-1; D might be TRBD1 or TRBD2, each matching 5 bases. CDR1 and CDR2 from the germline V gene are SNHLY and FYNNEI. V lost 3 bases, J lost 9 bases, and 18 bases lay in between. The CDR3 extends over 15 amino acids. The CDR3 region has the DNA TGTGCCAGCAGTGATGCGAGGGGCGCCGGTTTTGAGCAGTTCTTC. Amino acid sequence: CASSDARGAGFEQFF.

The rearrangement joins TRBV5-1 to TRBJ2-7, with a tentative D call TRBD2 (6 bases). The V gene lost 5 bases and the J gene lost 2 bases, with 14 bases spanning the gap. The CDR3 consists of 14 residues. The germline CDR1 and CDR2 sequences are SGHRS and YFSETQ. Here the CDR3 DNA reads TGCGCCAGCAGTTCAACCGGGACTCCCTACGAGCAGTACTTC. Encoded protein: CASSSTGTPYEQYF.

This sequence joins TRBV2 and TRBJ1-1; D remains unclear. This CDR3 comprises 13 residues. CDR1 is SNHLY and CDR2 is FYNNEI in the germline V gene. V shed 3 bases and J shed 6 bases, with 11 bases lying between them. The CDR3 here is CASSDLRQAEAFF. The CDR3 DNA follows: TGTGCCAGCAGTGATCTTAGGCAGGCTGAAGCTTTCTTT.

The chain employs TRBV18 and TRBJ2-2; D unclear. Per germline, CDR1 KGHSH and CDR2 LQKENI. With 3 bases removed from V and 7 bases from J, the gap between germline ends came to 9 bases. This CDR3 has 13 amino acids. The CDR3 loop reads CASSPESIGELFF. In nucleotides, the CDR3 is TGTGCCAGCTCACCCGAATCCATCGGGGAGCTGTTTTTT. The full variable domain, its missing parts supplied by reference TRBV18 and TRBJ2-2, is NAGVMQNPRHLVRRRGQEARLRCSPMKGHSHVYWYRQLPEEGLKFMVYLQKENIIDESGMPKERFSAEFPKEGPSILRIQQVVRGDSAAYFCASSPESIGELFFGEGSRLTVL.

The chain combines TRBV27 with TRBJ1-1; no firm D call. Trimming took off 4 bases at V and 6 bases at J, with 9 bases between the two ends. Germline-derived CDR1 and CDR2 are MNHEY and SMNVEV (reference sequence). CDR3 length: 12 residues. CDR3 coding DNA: TGTGCCAGCAGTTCGCCTCGTTCTGAAGCTTTCTTT. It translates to CASSSPRSEAFF.

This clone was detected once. The DNA of the CDR3 is TGTGCCACACGGGACAGCCATAGCAATCAGCCCCAGCATTTT. Its translation is CATRDSHSNQPQHF. V gene TRBV15 combines with J gene TRBJ1-5; TRBD1 aligns across 7 bases. Trimming took 9 bases from V and 0 from J; bases not matched to a gene: 5. This CDR3 has 14 residues. Germline CDR1 LNHNV, CDR2 YYDKDF (reference sequence).

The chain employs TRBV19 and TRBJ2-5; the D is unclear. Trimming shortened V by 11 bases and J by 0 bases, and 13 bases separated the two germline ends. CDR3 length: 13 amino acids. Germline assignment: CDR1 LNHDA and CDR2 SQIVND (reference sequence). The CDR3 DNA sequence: TGTGCCGGCCCCTCCCTCCACCAAGAGACCCAGTACTTC. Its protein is CAGPSLHQETQYF.

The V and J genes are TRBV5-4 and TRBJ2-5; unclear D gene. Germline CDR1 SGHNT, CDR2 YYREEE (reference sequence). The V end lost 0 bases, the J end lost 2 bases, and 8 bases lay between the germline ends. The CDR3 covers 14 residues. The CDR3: CASSLGSTQETQYF. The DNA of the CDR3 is TGTGCCAGCAGCTTGGGGTCAACGCAAGAGACCCAGTACTTC.